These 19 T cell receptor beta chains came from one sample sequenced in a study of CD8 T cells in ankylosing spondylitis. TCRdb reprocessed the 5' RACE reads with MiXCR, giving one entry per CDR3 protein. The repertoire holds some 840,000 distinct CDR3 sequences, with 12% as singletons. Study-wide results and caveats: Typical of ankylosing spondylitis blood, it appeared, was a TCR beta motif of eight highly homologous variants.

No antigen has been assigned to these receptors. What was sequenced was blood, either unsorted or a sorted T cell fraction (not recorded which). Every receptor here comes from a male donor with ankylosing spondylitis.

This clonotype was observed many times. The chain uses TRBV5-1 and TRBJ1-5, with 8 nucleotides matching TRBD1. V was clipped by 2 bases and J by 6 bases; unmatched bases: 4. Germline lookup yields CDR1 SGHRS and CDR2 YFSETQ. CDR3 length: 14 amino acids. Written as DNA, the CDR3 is TGCGCCAGCAGCTTAGGGACAGGCCTTCAGCCCCAGCATTTT. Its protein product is CASSLGTGLQPQHF. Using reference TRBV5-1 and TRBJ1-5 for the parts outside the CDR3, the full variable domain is KAGVTQTPRYLIKTRGQQVTLSCSPISGHRSVSWYQQTPGQGLQFLFEYFSETQRNKGNFPGRFSGRQFSNSRSEMNVSTLELGDSALYLCASSLGTGLQPQHFGDGTRLSIL.

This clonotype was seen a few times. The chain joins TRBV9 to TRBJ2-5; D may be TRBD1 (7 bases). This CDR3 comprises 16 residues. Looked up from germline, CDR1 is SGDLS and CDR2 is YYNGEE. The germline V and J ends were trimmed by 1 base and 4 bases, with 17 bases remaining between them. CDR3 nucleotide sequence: TGTGCCAGCAGCGTAAGTGCCAGGGGGGATGGAGAGACCCAGTACTTC. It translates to CASSVSARGDGETQYF.

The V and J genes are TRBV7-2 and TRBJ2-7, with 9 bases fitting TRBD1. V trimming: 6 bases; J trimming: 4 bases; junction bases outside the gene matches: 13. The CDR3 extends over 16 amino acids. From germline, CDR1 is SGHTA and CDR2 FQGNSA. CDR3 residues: CASSSAAGTGSYEQYF. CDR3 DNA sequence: TGTGCCAGCAGTTCTGCGGCCGGGACAGGGTCGTACGAGCAGTACTTC.

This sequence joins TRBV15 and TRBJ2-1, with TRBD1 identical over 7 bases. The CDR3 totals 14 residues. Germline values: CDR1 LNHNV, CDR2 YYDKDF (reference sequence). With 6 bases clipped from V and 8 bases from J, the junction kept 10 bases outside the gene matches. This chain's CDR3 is CATRVQGFFDEQFF. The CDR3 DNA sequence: TGTGCCACCAGGGTACAGGGGTTCTTCGATGAGCAGTTCTTC.

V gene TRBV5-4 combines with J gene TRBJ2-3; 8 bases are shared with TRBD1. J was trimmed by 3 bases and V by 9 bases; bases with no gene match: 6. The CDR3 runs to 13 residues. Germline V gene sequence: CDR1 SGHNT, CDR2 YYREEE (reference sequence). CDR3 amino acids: CAIGQGRTDTQYF. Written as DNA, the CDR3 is TGTGCCATCGGACAGGGACGGACAGATACGCAGTATTTT.

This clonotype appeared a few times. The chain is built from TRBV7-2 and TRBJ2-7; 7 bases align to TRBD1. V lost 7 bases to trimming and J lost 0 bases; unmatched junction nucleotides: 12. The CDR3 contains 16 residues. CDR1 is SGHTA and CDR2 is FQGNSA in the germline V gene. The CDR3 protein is CASNNWGTVTSYEQYF. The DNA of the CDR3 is TGTGCCAGCAACAATTGGGGGACAGTTACCTCCTACGAGCAGTACTTC.

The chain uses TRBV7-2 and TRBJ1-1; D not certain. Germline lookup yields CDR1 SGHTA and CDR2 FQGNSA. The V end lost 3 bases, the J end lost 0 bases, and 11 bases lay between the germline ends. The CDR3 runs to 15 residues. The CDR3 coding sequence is TGTGCCAGCAGCTTGTTGTCCGTCATGAACACTGAAGCTTTCTTT. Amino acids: CASSLLSVMNTEAFF.

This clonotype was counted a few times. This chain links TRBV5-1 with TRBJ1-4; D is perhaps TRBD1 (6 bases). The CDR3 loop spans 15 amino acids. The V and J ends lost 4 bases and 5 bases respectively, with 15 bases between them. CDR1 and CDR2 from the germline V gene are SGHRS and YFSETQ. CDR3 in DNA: TGCGCCAGCAGCAAACCCGAACAGGGCAATGAAAAACTGTTTTTT. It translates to CASSKPEQGNEKLFF.

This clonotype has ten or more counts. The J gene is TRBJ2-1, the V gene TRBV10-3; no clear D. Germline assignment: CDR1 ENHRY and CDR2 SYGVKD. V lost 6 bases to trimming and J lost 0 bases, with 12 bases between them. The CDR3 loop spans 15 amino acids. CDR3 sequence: CAIRAFTSSYNEQFF. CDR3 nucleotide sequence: TGTGCCATCAGGGCCTTTACGAGCTCCTACAATGAGCAGTTCTTC.

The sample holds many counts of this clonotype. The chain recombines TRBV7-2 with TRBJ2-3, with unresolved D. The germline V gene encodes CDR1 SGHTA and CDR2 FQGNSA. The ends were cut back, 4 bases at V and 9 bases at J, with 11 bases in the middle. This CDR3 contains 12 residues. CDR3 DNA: TGTGCCAGCAGCTCCCGCATGCGCACGCAGTATTTT. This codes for CASSSRMRTQYF.

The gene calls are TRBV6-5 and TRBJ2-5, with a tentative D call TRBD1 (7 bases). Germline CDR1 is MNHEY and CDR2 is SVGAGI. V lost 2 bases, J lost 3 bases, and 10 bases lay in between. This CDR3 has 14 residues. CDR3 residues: CASSYAGTEETQYF. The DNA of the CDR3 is TGTGCCAGCAGTTACGCGGGGACAGAAGAGACCCAGTACTTC.

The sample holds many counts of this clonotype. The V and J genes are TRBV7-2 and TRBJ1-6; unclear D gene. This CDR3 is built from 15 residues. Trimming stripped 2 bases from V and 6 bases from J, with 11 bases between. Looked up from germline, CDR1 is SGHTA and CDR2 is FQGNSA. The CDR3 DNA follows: TGTGCCAGCAGCTTACAACGGGTCGGTAATTCACCCCTCCACTTT. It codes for CASSLQRVGNSPLHF.

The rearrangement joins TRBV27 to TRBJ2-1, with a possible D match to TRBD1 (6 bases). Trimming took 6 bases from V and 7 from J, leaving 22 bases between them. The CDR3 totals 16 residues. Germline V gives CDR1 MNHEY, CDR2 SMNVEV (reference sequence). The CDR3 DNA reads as TGTGCCAGCAGCCCCCTAGCACTACAGGGACGGAATGAGCAGTTCTTC. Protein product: CASSPLALQGRNEQFF.

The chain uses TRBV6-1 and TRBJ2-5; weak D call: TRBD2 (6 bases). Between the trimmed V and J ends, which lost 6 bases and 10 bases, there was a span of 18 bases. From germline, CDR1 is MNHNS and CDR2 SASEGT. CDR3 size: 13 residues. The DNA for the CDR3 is TGTGCCAGCAGAACGAGGGCACCGGACTACCAGTACTTC. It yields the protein CASRTRAPDYQYF.

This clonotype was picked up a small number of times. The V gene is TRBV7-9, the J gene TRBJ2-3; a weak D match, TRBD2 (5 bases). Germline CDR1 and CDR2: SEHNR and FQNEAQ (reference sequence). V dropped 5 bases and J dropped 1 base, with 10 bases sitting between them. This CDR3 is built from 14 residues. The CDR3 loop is CASSVMRGTDTQYF. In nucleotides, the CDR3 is TGTGCCAGCAGCGTTATGAGGGGCACAGATACGCAGTATTTT.

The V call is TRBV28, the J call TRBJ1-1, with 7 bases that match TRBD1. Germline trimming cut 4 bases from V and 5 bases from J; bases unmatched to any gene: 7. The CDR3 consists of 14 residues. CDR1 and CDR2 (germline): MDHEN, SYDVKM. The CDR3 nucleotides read TGTGCCAGCAGTTACTACAGGGGAAGGACTGAAGCTTTCTTT. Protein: CASSYYRGRTEAFF.

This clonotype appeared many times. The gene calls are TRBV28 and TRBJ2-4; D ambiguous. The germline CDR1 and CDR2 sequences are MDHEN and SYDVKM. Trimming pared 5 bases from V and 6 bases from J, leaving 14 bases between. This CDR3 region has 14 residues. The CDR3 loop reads CASSEPPAGNIQYF. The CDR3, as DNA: TGTGCCAGCAGTGAACCCCCAGCAGGAAACATTCAGTACTTC.

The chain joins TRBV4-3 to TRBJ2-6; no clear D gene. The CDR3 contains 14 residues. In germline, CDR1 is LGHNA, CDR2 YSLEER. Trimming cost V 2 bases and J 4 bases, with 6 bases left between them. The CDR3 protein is CASSQLTGANVLTF. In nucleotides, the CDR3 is TGCGCCAGCAGCCAACTGACAGGGGCCAACGTCCTGACTTTC.

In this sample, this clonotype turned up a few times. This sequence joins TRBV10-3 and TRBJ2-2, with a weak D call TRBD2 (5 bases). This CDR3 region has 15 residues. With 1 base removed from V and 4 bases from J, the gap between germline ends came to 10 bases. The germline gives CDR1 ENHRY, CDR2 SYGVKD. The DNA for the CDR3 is TGTGCCATCAGTGAGTGGCGGGCCGGCACCGGGGAGCTGTTTTTT. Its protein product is CAISEWRAGTGELFF.